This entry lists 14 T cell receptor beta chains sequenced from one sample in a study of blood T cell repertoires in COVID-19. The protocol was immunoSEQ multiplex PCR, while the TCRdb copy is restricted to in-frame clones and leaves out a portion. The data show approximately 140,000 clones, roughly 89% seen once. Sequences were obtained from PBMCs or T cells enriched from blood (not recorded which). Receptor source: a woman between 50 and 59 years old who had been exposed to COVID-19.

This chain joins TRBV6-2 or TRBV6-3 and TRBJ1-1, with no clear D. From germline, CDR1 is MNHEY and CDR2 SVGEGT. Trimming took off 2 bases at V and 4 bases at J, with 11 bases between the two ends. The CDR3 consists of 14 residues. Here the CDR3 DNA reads TGTGCCAGCAGTTACACCACCGGGAGCACTGAAGCTTTCTTT. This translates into CASSYTTGSTEAFF.

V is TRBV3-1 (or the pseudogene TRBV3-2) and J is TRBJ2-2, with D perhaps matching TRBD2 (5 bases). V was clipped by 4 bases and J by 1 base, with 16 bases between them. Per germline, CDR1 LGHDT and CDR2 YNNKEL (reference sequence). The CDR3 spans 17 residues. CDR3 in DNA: TGTGCCAGCAGCCCGAACGCCGGGGATATGAACACCGGGGAGCTGTTTTTT. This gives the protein CASSPNAGDMNTGELFF.

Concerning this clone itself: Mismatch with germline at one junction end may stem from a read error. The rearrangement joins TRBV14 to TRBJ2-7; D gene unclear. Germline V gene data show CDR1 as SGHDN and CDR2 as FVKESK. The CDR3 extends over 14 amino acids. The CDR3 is CASSQELNSFEQYF. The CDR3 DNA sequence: TGTGCCAGCAGCCAAGAGCTAAACTCCTTCGAGCAGTACTTC.

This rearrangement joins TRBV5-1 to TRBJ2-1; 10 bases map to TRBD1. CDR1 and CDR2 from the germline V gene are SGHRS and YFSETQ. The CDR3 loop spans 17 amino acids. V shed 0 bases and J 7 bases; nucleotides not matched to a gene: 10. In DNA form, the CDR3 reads TGCGCCAGCAGCTTGGATGCAGGACAGGGGGTCGATAATGAGCAGTTCTTC. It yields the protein CASSLDAGQGVDNEQFF.

The CDR3 region has the DNA TGTGCCAGCAGCTTCCTAATCGACTCGGCCCACAATGAGCAGTTCTTC. Translation gives CASSFLIDSAHNEQFF. The rearrangement uses TRBV5-5 and TRBJ2-1; no clear D gene. Germline CDR1 is SGHKS and CDR2 is YYEKEE (reference sequence). Trimming removed 2 bases from V and 5 bases from J, with 17 bases in between. The CDR3 is 16 residues long.

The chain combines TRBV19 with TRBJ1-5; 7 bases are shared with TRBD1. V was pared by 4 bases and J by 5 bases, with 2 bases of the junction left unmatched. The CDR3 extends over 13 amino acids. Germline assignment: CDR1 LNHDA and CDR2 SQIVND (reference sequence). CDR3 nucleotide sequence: TGTGCCAGTAGTACGGGACAGCATCAGCCCCAGCATTTT. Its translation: CASSTGQHQPQHF.

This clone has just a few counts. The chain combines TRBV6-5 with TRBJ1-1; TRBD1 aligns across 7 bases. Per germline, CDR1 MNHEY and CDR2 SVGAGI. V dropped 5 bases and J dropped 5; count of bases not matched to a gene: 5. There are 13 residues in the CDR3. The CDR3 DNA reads TGTGCCAGCAGTAAACAGGGGCCAACTGAAGCTTTCTTT. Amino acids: CASSKQGPTEAFF.

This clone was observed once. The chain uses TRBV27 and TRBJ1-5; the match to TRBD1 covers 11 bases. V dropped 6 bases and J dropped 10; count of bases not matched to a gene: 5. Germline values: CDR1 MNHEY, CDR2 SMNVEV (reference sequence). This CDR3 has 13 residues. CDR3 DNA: TGTGCCAGCAGGAGCGGACAGGGGGCCCCCCAGCATTTT. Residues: CASRSGQGAPQHF.

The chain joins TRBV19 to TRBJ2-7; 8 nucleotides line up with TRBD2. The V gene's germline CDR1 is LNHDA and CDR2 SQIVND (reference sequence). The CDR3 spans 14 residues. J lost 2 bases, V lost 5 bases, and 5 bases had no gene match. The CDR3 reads CASSDRLAPYEQYF. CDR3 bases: TGTGCCAGTAGTGATAGACTAGCGCCCTACGAGCAGTACTTC.

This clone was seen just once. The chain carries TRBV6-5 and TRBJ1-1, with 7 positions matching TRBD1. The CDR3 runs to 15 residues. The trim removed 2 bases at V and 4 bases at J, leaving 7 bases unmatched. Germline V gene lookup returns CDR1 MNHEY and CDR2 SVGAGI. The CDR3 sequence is CASSYPGGLATEAFF. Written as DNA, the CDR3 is TGTGCCAGCAGTTACCCAGGGGGGCTGGCCACTGAAGCTTTCTTT.

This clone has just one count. The CDR3 nucleotides read TGTGCCAGCAGCTTAGAAAGTAGTTACAATGAGCAGTTCTTC. As protein: CASSLESSYNEQFF. The chain carries TRBV7-9 and TRBJ2-1, with unresolved D. The CDR3 has 14 residues. Germline CDR1 is SEHNR and CDR2 is FQNEAQ (reference sequence). The V end lost 1 base, the J end lost 4 bases, and 8 bases lay between the germline ends.

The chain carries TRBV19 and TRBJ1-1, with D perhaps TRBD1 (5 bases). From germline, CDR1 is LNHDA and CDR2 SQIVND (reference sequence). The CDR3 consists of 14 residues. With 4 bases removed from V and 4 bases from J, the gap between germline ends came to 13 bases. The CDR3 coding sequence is TGTGCCAGTAGTAAGGCCAGGGAGGGCACTGAAGCTTTCTTT. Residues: CASSKAREGTEAFF.

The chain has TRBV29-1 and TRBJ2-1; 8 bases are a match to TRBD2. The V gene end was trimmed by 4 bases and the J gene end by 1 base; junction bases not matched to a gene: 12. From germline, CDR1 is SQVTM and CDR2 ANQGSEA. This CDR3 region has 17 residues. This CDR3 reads CSVGGLGGVGSYNEQFF. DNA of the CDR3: TGCAGCGTTGGGGGACTAGGCGGGGTGGGGTCCTACAATGAGCAGTTCTTC.

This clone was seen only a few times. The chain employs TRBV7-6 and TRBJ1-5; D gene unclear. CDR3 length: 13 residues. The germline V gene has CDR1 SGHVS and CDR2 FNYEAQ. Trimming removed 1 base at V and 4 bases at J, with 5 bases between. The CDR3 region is CASSLGLNQPQHF. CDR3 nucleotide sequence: TGTGCCAGCAGCTTAGGGCTTAATCAGCCCCAGCATTTT. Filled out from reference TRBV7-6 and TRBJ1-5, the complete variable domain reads GAGVSQSPRYKVTKRGQDVALRCDPISGHVSLYWYRQALGQGPEFLTYFNYEAQQDKSGLPNDRFSAERPEGSISTLTIQRTEQRDSAMYRCASSLGLNQPQHFGDGTRLSIL.